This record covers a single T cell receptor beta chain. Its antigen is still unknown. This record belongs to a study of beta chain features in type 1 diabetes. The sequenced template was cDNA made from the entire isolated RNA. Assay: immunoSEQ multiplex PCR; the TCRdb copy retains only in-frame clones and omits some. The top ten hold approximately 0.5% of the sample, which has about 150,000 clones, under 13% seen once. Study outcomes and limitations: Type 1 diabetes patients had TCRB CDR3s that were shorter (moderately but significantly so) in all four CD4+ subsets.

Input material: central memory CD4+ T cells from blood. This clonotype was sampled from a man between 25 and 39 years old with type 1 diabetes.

This CDR3 reads CSAAGVSGTDTQYF. The CDR3 region has the DNA TGCAGCGCGGCGGGTGTGTCTGGCACAGATACGCAGTATTTT. The gene calls are TRBV29-1 and TRBJ2-3; D possibly corresponds to TRBD2 (5 bases). Germline CDR1 is SQVTM and CDR2 is ANQGSEA. The ends were cut back, 7 bases at V and 1 base at J, with 15 bases in the middle. This CDR3 comprises 14 residues.